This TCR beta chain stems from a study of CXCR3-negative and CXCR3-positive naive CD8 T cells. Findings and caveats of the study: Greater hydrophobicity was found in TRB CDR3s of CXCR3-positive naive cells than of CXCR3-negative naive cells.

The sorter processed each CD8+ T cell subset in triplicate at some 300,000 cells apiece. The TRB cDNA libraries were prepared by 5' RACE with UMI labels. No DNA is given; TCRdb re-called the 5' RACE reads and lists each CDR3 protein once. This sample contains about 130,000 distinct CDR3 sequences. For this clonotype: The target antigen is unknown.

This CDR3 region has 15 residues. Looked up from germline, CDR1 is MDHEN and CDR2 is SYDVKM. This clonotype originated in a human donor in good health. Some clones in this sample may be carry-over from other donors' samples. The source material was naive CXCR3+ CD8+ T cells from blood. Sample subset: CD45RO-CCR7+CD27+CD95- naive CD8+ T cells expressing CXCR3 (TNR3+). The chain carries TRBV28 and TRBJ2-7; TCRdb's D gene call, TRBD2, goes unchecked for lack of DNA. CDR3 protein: CASRGRTGKDYEQYF.